These 15 T cell receptor beta chains share one sample of origin, sequenced in a study of shared clonotypes between healthy human individuals. Assay used: immunoSEQ multiplex PCR; TCRdb lists only in-frame clones, some missing. The sample carries about 2 million clones, just under 95% recorded once. CD45RO-negative CD8 cells positively selected for CCR7 made up the naive population, which excluded terminally differentiated effector memory CD45RA+ cells. The specimen sequenced was naive CD8+ T cells sorted from blood. The receptor set was obtained from a man aged 18 to 30 in good health.

As concerns this clone: Germline is not matched at one junction end, which may reflect a read error. The chain uses TRBV7-7 and TRBJ2-5, with D perhaps matching TRBD1 or TRBD2 (5 bases each). This CDR3 has 16 residues. Germline CDR1 SSHAT, CDR2 FNYEAQ (reference sequence). The CDR3 DNA reads TGTGCTAGCAGCTTAGAGGGTGGGGGTCGCCAAGAGACCCAGTACTTC. Amino acids: CASSLEGGGRQETQYF.

The rearrangement links TRBV15 to TRBJ2-7, with D tentatively TRBD1 (7 bases). Germline V gene lookup returns CDR1 LNHNV and CDR2 YYDKDF (reference sequence). The CDR3 is made up of 14 amino acids. Trimming took off 5 bases at V and 7 bases at J, with 18 bases between the two ends. The CDR3 protein is CATSSLEGAGEQYF. The CDR3 DNA reads as TGTGCCACCAGCTCGCTGGAGGGGGCTGGGGAGCAGTACTTC.

The rearrangement joins TRBV11-2 to TRBJ1-6; no clear D. This CDR3 comprises 15 residues. With 1 base removed from V and 2 bases from J, the gap between germline ends came to 6 bases. The germline V gene encodes CDR1 SGHAT and CDR2 FQNNGV. The CDR3 sequence: CASSLGVAYNSPLHF. In DNA, the CDR3 is TGTGCCAGCAGCTTAGGGGTTGCCTATAATTCACCCCTCCACTTT.

A single count supports this clone. DNA of the CDR3: TGTGCCACCAGTACCGGGACAGGGAGGTACGAGCAGTACTTC. It is translated as CATSTGTGRYEQYF. The genes are TRBV14 and TRBJ2-7, with 9 bases identical to TRBD1. Germline V gives CDR1 SGHDN, CDR2 FVKESK. V shed 10 bases and J 4 bases; nucleotides not matched to a gene: 11. There are 14 residues in the CDR3.

The gene calls are TRBV28 and TRBJ2-7; maybe TRBD1 (6 bases). V dropped 1 base and J dropped 6 bases, with 16 bases sitting between them. The length of the CDR3 is 15 residues. CDR1 is MDHEN, CDR2 SYDVKM, per germline. The CDR3 bases are TGTGCCAGCAGTTTATTGGGGGCTCAAGTCGGCGAGCAGTACTTC. Translated: CASSLLGAQVGEQYF.

J is TRBJ1-5 and V is TRBV4-1; 11 positions match TRBD1. Trimming cost V 3 bases and J 6 bases; bases outside gene matches: 7. The germline V gene encodes CDR1 MGHRA and CDR2 YSYEKL. The CDR3 has 16 residues. The CDR3 DNA follows: TGCGCCAGCAGCCATTTTGGGACAGGGGGGTTTCAGCCCCAGCATTTT. This encodes CASSHFGTGGFQPQHF.

This clone was seen once. The chain has TRBV6-1 and TRBJ1-1, with no clear D. Germline CDR1 is MNHNS and CDR2 is SASEGT. The CDR3 runs to 12 residues. Trimming shortened V by 7 bases and J by 4 bases, and 10 bases separated the two germline ends. CDR3 in DNA: TGTGCCAGCAAGGGTTGGGGCACTGAAGCTTTCTTT. Encoded protein: CASKGWGTEAFF.

The CDR3: CASSFLYTLQETQYF. DNA for the CDR3: TGCGCCAGCAGCTTTCTGTACACTCTCCAAGAGACCCAGTACTTC. The chain recombines TRBV5-1 with TRBJ2-5; D gene ambiguous. The CDR3 runs 15 residues. The germline V gene encodes CDR1 SGHRS and CDR2 YFSETQ. Trimming removed 2 bases at V and 1 base at J, with 12 bases between. Combining the CDR3 with reference TRBV5-1 and TRBJ2-5 gives the whole variable domain KAGVTQTPRYLIKTRGQQVTLSCSPISGHRSVSWYQQTPGQGLQFLFEYFSETQRNKGNFPGRFSGRQFSNSRSEMNVSTLELGDSALYLCASSFLYTLQETQYFGPGTRLLVL.

This clone showed up just once. The genes are TRBV4-1 and TRBJ1-1; the D gene is possibly TRBD1 (5 bases). The CDR3 spans 16 residues. The V gene lost 1 base and the J gene lost 4 bases, with 16 bases spanning the gap. Germline V gives CDR1 MGHRA, CDR2 YSYEKL. The DNA for the CDR3 is TGCGCCAGCAGCCAAGCAGTGGGGCAGGGTTTCACTGAAGCTTTCTTT. It is translated as CASSQAVGQGFTEAFF.

J is TRBJ2-3 and V is TRBV6-5; D is ambiguous. Germline V gene data show CDR1 as MNHEY and CDR2 as SVGAGI. The CDR3 totals 14 residues. Deletions cut 2 bases from V and 2 bases from J, with 8 bases between. The CDR3 loop reads CASSYERYTDTQYF. The CDR3 DNA follows: TGTGCCAGCAGTTACGAGCGCTACACAGATACGCAGTATTTT.

This clone was seen just once. The rearrangement links TRBV28 to TRBJ2-5, with D tentatively TRBD1 or TRBD2 (6 bases each). CDR3 length: 18 residues. V lost 0 bases and J 5 bases, leaving 22 bases between the germline ends. The germline V gene has CDR1 MDHEN and CDR2 SYDVKM. The CDR3 loop is CASSLWGAGGATAETQYF. CDR3 nucleotides: TGTGCCAGCAGTTTATGGGGGGCCGGGGGCGCGACGGCGGAGACCCAGTACTTC.

The gene calls are TRBV10-2 and TRBJ2-7; TRBD1 matches at 8 bases. CDR1 is WSHSY and CDR2 is SAAADI in the germline V gene. V trimming: 6 bases; J trimming: 3 bases; junction bases outside the gene matches: 4. This CDR3 is built from 13 residues. CDR3 loop: CASREGQGYEQYF. CDR3 sequence (DNA): TGCGCCAGCAGGGAAGGACAGGGCTACGAGCAGTACTTC.

This sequence joins TRBV27 and TRBJ2-1; D call uncertain. V lost 5 bases, J lost 3 bases, and 2 bases lay in between. Germline CDR1 MNHEY, CDR2 SMNVEV (reference sequence). This CDR3 contains 11 residues. Here the CDR3 DNA reads TGTGCCAGCAGTGTCTACAATGAGCAGTTCTTC. Translating it yields CASSVYNEQFF.

Comment on this clone: This sample also contains other DNA sequences that code for the same CDR3. The J gene is TRBJ1-1, the V gene TRBV5-1; no clear D. The CDR3 runs to 13 residues. The V end was cut by 0 bases, the J end by 2 bases, with 5 bases between. The germline V gene has CDR1 SGHRS and CDR2 YFSETQ. The CDR3 bases are TGCGCCAGCAGCTTGGAGCTCAACACTGAAGCTTTCTTT. It translates to CASSLELNTEAFF.

V usage is TRBV11-1 and J usage is TRBJ2-2; D is tentatively TRBD1 or TRBD2 (5 bases each). The CDR3 runs 16 residues. The V gene's germline CDR1 is SGHAT and CDR2 FQDESV (reference sequence). V lost 1 base and J lost 9, with 18 bases in between. This CDR3 reads CASSLGLGDRDRELFF. CDR3 in DNA: TGTGCCAGCAGCTTAGGTCTTGGGGACCGCGACCGGGAGCTGTTTTTT.